This T cell receptor beta chain was identified during a study of early T cells in non-severe SARS-CoV-2 infection. Study background: Chains stayed unpaired after sequencing of bulk RNA from unsorted whole blood. General observations from the study: The VDJdb matching leaned toward anti-spike CD8 responses and overlooked private and CD4 specificities.

This clonotype was seen a few times. Its specificity is not known. Via MiXCR, TCRdb re-called the 5' RACE reads, giving one row per CDR3 protein. In the table there are around 50,000 distinct CDR3 sequences, roughly 12% of which are singletons. The sample taken for sequencing was whole blood. This sequence originates from an adult who was a healthcare worker with PCR-confirmed SARS-CoV-2 infection or an uninfected control (not recorded which).

The CDR3 coding sequence is TGCGCCAGCAGCCACCGGACTAGCGGGCTTAACACCGGGGAGCTGTTTTTT. This encodes CASSHRTSGLNTGELFF. V and J are TRBV5-1 and TRBJ2-2; 11 bases are shared with TRBD2. V lost 4 bases and J lost 2; bases outside the gene matches: 7. CDR1 is SGHRS, CDR2 YFSETQ, per germline. This CDR3 spans 17 amino acids.